These T cell receptor beta chains were read from a single sample in a study of PD-L1 blockade in urothelial cancer. Using immunoSEQ multiplex PCR, the repertoire was profiled, and TCRdb retains in-frame clones only, with some absent. The table lists around 50,000 clones, under 85% of them singletons. Specimen: PBMCs, collected around atezolizumab (anti-PD-L1) treatment. These receptors were taken from a man aged 50 to 60 with urothelial cancer. The CDR3 runs from the conserved cysteine through the conserved F or W. D genes are given only for firm matches. Clone size is shown for a subset of rows, as once, few, many or a class of expanded clone.

J gene	V gene	clone size	D gene	CDR3 DNA	CDR3 protein
TRBJ2-1	TRBV9	.	TRBD2	TGTGCCAGCAGCCTTAGCGGGATTGGGGATGAGCAGTTCTTC	CASSLSGIGDEQFF
TRBJ2-7	TRBV7-2	.	TRBD2	TGTGCCAGCAGCACCCGGGGGGGGGCCTACGAGCAGTACTTC	CASSTRGGAYEQYF
TRBJ2-1	TRBV25-1	medium-sized	.	TGTGCCAGCTCCTTCACAGGGAATGAGCAGTTCTTC	CASSFTGNEQFF
TRBJ2-7	TRBV9	once	TRBD2	TGTGCCAGCAGCGTAGCCACTAGCGGGAGTTACGAGCAGTACTTC	CASSVATSGSYEQYF
TRBJ2-7	TRBV19	few	.	TGTGCCAGTAGTATGGAGCACGAGCAGTACTTC	CASSMEHEQYF
TRBJ2-3	TRBV2	.	TRBD2	TGTGCCAGCACCTTCGGGGGGAAATCAGATACGCAGTATTTT	CASTFGGKSDTQYF
TRBJ2-1	TRBV20-1	.	.	TGCAGTGCTATGGACTACGATGAGCAGTTCTTC	CSAMDYDEQFF
TRBJ2-1	TRBV5-6	.	.	TGTGCCAGCAGAATGGCTGCAGCCTACAATGAGCAGTTCTTC	CASRMAAAYNEQFF
TRBJ2-3	TRBV18	.	TRBD1	TGTGCCAGCTCAGCAGGACAGGGGTTCGATACGCAGTATTTT	CASSAGQGFDTQYF
TRBJ2-3	TRBV30	few	TRBD1	TGTGCCTGGAACGCAGGGGGAGCGAATACGCAGTATTTT	CAWNAGGANTQYF
TRBJ2-3	TRBV5-1	.	TRBD2	TGCGCCAGCAACTACCAACTAGCGGGACGGGCCACAGATACGCAGTATTTT	CASNYQLAGRATDTQYF
TRBJ2-7	TRBV11-2	.	.	TGTGCCAGCAGCCTCAGGAACTACGAGCAGTACTTC	CASSLRNYEQYF
TRBJ2-4	TRBV6-6	.	.	TGTGCCAGCAGTTACCGGACACTAGCCAAAAACATTCAGTACTTC	CASSYRTLAKNIQYF
TRBJ1-5	TRBV18	.	.	TGTGCCAGCTCTCCTACGGGTCAGCCCCAGCATTTT	CASSPTGQPQHF
TRBJ2-7	TRBV5-1	.	TRBD1	TGCGCCAGCAGCCCGGGCCAACAGGGGCGCGAGCAGTACTTC	CASSPGQQGREQYF
TRBJ2-7	TRBV11-2	.	.	TGTGCCAGCAGCCCTTTAATCGCTTTCCGGGTAGGGGGCGAGCAGTACTTC	CASSPLIAFRVGGEQYF
TRBJ2-7	TRBV6-4	.	.	TGTGCCAGCAGTGGAGCCCCGGGACAGGGGTTGAGCGGGAGGTTCTACGAGCAGTACTTC	CASSGAPGQGLSGRFYEQYF
TRBJ1-1	TRBV27	.	.	TGTGCCAGCAGCTTATCGGCTAGGGGAAGTACTGAAGCTTTCTTT	CASSLSARGSTEAFF
TRBJ1-1	TRBV7-2	.	TRBD1	TGTGCCAGCACCCCAGGGGGCGGTCGGTTTAACACTGAAGCTTTCTTT	CASTPGGGRFNTEAFF
TRBJ2-2	TRBV5-1	.	TRBD1	TGCGCCAGCAGCTTGAGGACAGGGGGCAGCACCGGGGAGCTGTTTTTT	CASSLRTGGSTGELFF
TRBJ2-1	TRBV5-1	.	TRBD2	TGCGCCAGCAGACATCCGGGACTAGACATATCCTACAATGAGCAGTTCTTC	CASRHPGLDISYNEQFF
TRBJ2-2	TRBV7-9	.	TRBD1	TGTGCCAGCAGCCGGACAGGGGACACCGGGGAGCTGTTTTTT	CASSRTGDTGELFF
TRBJ2-1	TRBV5-4	.	.	TGTGCCAGCAGCCCCTCGGTTTCTAGCAGGTCCAATGAGCAGTTCTTC	CASSPSVSSRSNEQFF
TRBJ2-1	TRBV5-1	.	TRBD2	TGCGCCAGCAGCTTTCTAGCGGGGGGAAACAATGAGCAGTTCTTC	CASSFLAGGNNEQFF
TRBJ1-6	TRBV14	.	.	TGTGCCAGCAGCCCACTGGGGGGGGCTAATTCACCCCTCCACTTT	CASSPLGGANSPLHF
TRBJ2-5	TRBV6-6	.	TRBD1	TGTGCCAGCAGTCCTCGGACAGGGTACGAGACCCAGTACTTC	CASSPRTGYETQYF
TRBJ1-1	TRBV7-9	.	.	TGTGCCAGCAGCTTAGCCGCGGGGCAAGCTTTCTTT	CASSLAAGQAFF
TRBJ2-3	TRBV18	.	TRBD2	TGTGCCAGCTCAGAGACTAGCGAGGATACGCAGTATTTT	CASSETSEDTQYF
TRBJ1-3	TRBV6-1	.	.	TGTGCCAGCAGTGGAGGCCTACCTGTCTCTGGAAACACCATATATTTT	CASSGGLPVSGNTIYF
TRBJ2-1	TRBV7-9	.	TRBD2	TGTGCCAGCTTCTCCGGGACTAGCGCTTACAATGAGCAGTTCTTC	CASFSGTSAYNEQFF
TRBJ1-1	TRBV19	.	TRBD1	TGTGCCAGCACCGGGACAGGGGGCAGGACTGAAGCTTTCTTT	CASTGTGGRTEAFF
TRBJ2-2	TRBV6-6	.	.	TGTGCCAGCGGGCCTTGGTGGGGCGCCAACGGGGAGCTGTTTTTT	CASGPWWGANGELFF
TRBJ1-5	TRBV5-5	.	.	TGTGCCAGCAGCTTGGAATCAGGAGGTCAGCCCCAGCATTTT	CASSLESGGQPQHF
TRBJ2-2	TRBV7-2	.	.	TGTGCCAGCAGCTTTAAACGGGGAGACACCGGGGAGCTGTTTTTT	CASSFKRGDTGELFF